The rows below give T cell receptor beta chains drawn from one sample of a study of OX40 agonist ivuxolimab in advanced cancers. Sequencing was performed with immunoSEQ multiplex PCR; in TCRdb, only in-frame clones are kept and a portion is missing. The table has 70,000 to 95,000 clones, approximately 90% seen once. This specimen was CD4+ or CD8+ T cells sorted from blood, taken in a trial of the OX40 agonist ivuxolimab. The receptors were gathered from an adult with an advanced solid tumor such as melanoma, head and neck, liver or kidney cancer. Both conserved end residues are part of each CDR3. The order of the fields is V gene, D gene, J gene, clone size, CDR3 protein, CDR3 DNA. The D gene is left open where the match is weak. Clone size is shown for a subset of rows, as once, few, many or a class of expanded clone.

v_call: TRBV9
d_call: .
j_call: TRBJ2-2
clone_size: .
cdr3_aa: CASSVAIDGELFF
cdr3_nt: TGTGCCAGCAGCGTAGCAATCGACGGGGAGCTGTTTTTT

v_call: TRBV29-1
d_call: TRBD1
j_call: TRBJ2-5
clone_size: .
cdr3_aa: CSVRDSNQETQYF
cdr3_nt: TGCAGCGTTAGGGACAGCAACCAAGAGACCCAGTACTTC

v_call: TRBV30
d_call: TRBD1
j_call: TRBJ1-3
clone_size: .
cdr3_aa: CAWRGGTASGNTIYF
cdr3_nt: TGTGCCTGGAGGGGGGGGACAGCCTCTGGAAACACCATATATTTT

v_call: TRBV2
d_call: .
j_call: TRBJ1-2
clone_size: few
cdr3_aa: CASSRGNNYGYTF
cdr3_nt: TGTGCCAGCAGTCGGGGAAATAACTATGGCTACACCTTC

v_call: TRBV4-1
d_call: TRBD1
j_call: TRBJ1-2
clone_size: .
cdr3_aa: CASSQRTGDNYGYTF
cdr3_nt: TGCGCCAGCAGCCAAAGGACAGGGGATAACTATGGCTACACCTTC

v_call: TRBV7-2
d_call: .
j_call: TRBJ1-2
clone_size: few
cdr3_aa: CASSFADPNYGYTF
cdr3_nt: TGTGCCAGCAGCTTCGCGGACCCTAACTATGGCTACACCTTC

v_call: TRBV5-1
d_call: .
j_call: TRBJ2-7
clone_size: few
cdr3_aa: CASSLEPPGQIYEQYF
cdr3_nt: TGCGCCAGCAGCTTGGAGCCTCCGGGACAAATCTACGAGCAGTACTTC

v_call: TRBV7-2
d_call: TRBD1
j_call: TRBJ2-1
clone_size: .
cdr3_aa: CASSFGTGVYNEQFF
cdr3_nt: TGTGCCAGCAGCTTTGGGACAGGGGTCTACAATGAGCAGTTCTTC

v_call: TRBV6-5
d_call: TRBD1
j_call: TRBJ1-5
clone_size: .
cdr3_aa: CASTPGTGRNQPQHF
cdr3_nt: TGTGCCAGCACCCCTGGGACAGGGCGCAATCAGCCCCAGCATTTT

v_call: TRBV27
d_call: .
j_call: TRBJ2-7
clone_size: .
cdr3_aa: CASSRGQGGLAGVSYEQYF
cdr3_nt: TGTGCCAGCAGTCGTGGACAGGGTGGTTTAGCGGGAGTCTCCTACGAGCAGTACTTC

v_call: TRBV10-3
d_call: TRBD2
j_call: TRBJ2-3
clone_size: .
cdr3_aa: CANQAGVTDTQYF
cdr3_nt: TGTGCCAACCAAGCGGGGGTTACAGATACGCAGTATTTT